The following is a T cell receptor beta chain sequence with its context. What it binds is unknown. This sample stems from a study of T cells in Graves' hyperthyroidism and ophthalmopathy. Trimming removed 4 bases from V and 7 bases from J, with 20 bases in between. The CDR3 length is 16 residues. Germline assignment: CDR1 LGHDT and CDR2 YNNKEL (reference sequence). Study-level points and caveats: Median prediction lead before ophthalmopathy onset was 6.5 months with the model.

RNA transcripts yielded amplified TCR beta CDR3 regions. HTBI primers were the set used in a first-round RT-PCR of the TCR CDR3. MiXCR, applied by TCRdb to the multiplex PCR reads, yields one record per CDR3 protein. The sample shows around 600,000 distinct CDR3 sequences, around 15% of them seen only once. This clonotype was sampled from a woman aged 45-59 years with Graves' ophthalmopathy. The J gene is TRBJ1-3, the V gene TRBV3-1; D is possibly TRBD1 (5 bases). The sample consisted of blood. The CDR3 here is CASSLLTLGVRNTIYF. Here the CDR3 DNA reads TGTGCCAGCAGCCTACTCACTTTGGGGGTACGGAACACCATATATTTT.